Below are 7 T cell receptor beta chains sequenced from a single sample in a study of cytomegalovirus exposure and HLA in healthy donors. Repertoires were generated with immunoSEQ multiplex PCR, while TCRdb's copy carries only in-frame clones and drops some. The sample includes about 98,000 clones, around nine tenths of them seen just once. Sequencing used PBMCs. The receptor source for this set is a woman aged 25 to 39 in good health and CMV-seronegative.

The rearrangement links TRBV4-2 to TRBJ2-7; 10 nucleotides match TRBD1. V lost 4 bases and J lost 7; bases outside the gene matches: 10. The CDR3 covers 15 residues. Germline V CDR1 and CDR2: LGHNA, YNFKEQ. As DNA, the CDR3 is TGTGCCAGCAGCCCCGAGGACAGGGGGGGTCGGGAGCAGTACTTC. It specifies CASSPEDRGGREQYF.

J is TRBJ1-2 and V is TRBV6-1; D is undetermined. The V and J ends lost 1 base and 3 bases respectively, with 18 bases between them. The CDR3 totals 17 residues. Germline values: CDR1 MNHNS, CDR2 SASEGT. The CDR3 is CASSEVSWSSLHYGYTF. The CDR3 region has the DNA TGTGCCAGCAGTGAAGTGTCTTGGAGTTCTCTGCACTATGGCTACACCTTC.

This sequence joins TRBV29-1 and TRBJ2-7; 7 bases line up with TRBD2. Germline-derived CDR1 and CDR2 are SQVTM and ANQGSEA. CDR3 length: 12 amino acids. The junction had 8 bases not matched to a gene; V was cut back by 5 bases and J by 7 bases. The CDR3 sequence: CSVLREGGEQYF. In DNA, the CDR3 is TGCAGCGTTCTCAGGGAGGGCGGGGAGCAGTACTTC.

This chain joins TRBV9 and TRBJ2-1, with D unresolved. Per germline, CDR1 SGDLS and CDR2 YYNGEE. There are 14 residues in the CDR3. V dropped 2 bases and J dropped 8 bases, with 14 bases sitting between them. CDR3 region: CASSVAGSYHEQFF. The DNA for the CDR3 is TGTGCCAGCAGCGTCGCCGGGTCATACCATGAGCAGTTCTTC.

J is TRBJ2-6 and V is TRBV7-8; 7 bases map to TRBD1. The germline V gene has CDR1 SGHVS and CDR2 FQNEAQ. CDR3 length: 18 residues. J lost 0 bases, V lost 4 bases, and 9 bases had no gene match. Here the CDR3 reads CASSSGQGGASGANVLTF. In DNA form, the CDR3 reads TGTGCCAGCAGCTCGGGACAAGGGGGCGCCTCTGGGGCCAACGTCCTGACTTTC.

This clone was recorded only once. V is TRBV9 and J is TRBJ2-1; D not resolved. The length of the CDR3 is 11 residues. CDR1 is SGDLS, CDR2 YYNGEE, per germline. V dropped 0 bases and J dropped 9 bases, with 4 bases sitting between them. CDR3 region: CASSVGSEQFF. The CDR3 bases are TGTGCCAGCAGCGTAGGGAGTGAGCAGTTCTTC.

The V gene is TRBV7-8, the J gene TRBJ2-2; maybe TRBD2 (6 bases). The CDR3 spans 17 residues. The germline gives CDR1 SGHVS, CDR2 FQNEAQ. The germline V and J ends were trimmed by 3 bases and 3 bases, with 17 bases remaining between them. The CDR3 nucleotides read TGTGCCAGCAGCTTGAGTGGTTTGTGGGGGGACACCGGGGAGCTGTTTTTT. It specifies CASSLSGLWGDTGELFF.